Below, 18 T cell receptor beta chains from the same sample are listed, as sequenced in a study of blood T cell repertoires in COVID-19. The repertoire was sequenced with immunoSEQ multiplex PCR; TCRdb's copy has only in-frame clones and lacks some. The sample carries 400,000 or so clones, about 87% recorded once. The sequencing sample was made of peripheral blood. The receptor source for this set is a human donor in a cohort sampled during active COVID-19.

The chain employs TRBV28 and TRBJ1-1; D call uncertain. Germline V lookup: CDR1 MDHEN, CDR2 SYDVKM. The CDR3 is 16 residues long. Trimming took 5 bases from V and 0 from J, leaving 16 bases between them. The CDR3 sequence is CASSPLGLPMNTEAFF. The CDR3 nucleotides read TGTGCCAGCAGTCCACTCGGTTTACCCATGAACACTGAAGCTTTCTTT. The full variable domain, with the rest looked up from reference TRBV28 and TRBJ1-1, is DVKVTQSSRYLVKRTGEKVFLECVQDMDHENMFWYRQDPGLGLRLIYFSYDVKMKEKGDIPEGYSVSREKKERFSLILESASTNQTSMYLCASSPLGLPMNTEAFFGQGTRLTVV.

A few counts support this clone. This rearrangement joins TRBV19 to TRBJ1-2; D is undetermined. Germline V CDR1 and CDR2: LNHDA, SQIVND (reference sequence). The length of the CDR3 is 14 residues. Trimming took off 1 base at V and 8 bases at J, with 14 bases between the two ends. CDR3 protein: CASSIGTAEEGYTF. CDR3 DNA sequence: TGTGCCAGTAGTATAGGCACGGCCGAGGAGGGCTACACCTTC. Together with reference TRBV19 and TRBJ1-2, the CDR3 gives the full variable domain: DGGITQSPKYLFRKEGQNVTLSCEQNLNHDAMYWYRQDPGQGLRLIYYSQIVNDFQKGDIAEGYSVSREKKESFPLTVTSAQKNPTAFYLCASSIGTAEEGYTFGSGTRLTVV.

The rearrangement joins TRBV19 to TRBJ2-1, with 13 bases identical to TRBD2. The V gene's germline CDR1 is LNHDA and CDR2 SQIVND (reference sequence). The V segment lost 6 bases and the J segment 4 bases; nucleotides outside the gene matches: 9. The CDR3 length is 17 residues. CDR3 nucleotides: TGTGCCAGTAGCGTTCGGACTAGCGGGAGCAAATACAATGAGCAGTTCTTC. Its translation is CASSVRTSGSKYNEQFF.

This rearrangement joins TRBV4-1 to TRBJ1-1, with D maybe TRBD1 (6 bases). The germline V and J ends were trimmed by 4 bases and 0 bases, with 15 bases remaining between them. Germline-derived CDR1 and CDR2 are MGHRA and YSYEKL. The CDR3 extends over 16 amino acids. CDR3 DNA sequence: TGCGCCAGCAGCCCACGTGGAGAGGGGGTGAACACTGAAGCTTTCTTT. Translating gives CASSPRGEGVNTEAFF.

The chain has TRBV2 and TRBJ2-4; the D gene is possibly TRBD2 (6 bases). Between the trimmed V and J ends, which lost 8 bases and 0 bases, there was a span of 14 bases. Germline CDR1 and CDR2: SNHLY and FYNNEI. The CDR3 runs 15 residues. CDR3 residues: CASAKPGVAKNIQYF. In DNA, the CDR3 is TGTGCCAGCGCCAAGCCGGGGGTAGCCAAAAACATTCAGTACTTC.

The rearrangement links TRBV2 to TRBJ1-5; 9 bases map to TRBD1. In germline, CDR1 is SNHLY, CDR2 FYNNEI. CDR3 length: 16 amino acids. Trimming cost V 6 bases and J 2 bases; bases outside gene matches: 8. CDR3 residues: CASRRNRDRGNQPQHF. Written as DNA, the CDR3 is TGTGCCAGCAGGAGAAACCGGGACAGGGGCAATCAGCCCCAGCATTTT.

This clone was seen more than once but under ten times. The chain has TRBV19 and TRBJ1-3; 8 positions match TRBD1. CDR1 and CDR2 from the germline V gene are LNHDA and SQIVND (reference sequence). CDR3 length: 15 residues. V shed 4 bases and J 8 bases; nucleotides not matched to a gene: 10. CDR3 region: CASSTQGAGVDTIYF. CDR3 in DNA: TGTGCCAGTAGTACGCAGGGGGCTGGTGTGGACACCATATATTTT.

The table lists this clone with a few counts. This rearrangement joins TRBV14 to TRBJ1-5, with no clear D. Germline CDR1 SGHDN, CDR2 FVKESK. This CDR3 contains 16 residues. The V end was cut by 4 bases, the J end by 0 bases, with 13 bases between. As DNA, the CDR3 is TGTGCCAGCAGCCGGCCGCGCGGTTTTAGCAATCAGCCCCAGCATTTT. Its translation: CASSRPRGFSNQPQHF. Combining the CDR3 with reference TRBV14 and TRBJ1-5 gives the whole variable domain EAGVTQFPSHSVIEKGQTVTLRCDPISGHDNLYWYRRVMGKEIKFLLHFVKESKQDESGMPNNRFLAERTGGTYSTLKVQPAELEDSGVYFCASSRPRGFSNQPQHFGDGTRLSIL.

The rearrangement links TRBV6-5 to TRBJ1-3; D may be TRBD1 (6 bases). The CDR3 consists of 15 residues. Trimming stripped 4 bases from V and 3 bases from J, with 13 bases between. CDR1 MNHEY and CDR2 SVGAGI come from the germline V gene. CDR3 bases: TGTGCCAGCAGTTCATCAGGGGCGGGTGGAAACACCATATATTTT. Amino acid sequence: CASSSSGAGGNTIYF.

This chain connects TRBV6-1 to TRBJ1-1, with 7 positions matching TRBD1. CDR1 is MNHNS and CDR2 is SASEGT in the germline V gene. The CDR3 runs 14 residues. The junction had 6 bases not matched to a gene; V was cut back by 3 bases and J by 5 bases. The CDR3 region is CASSDATGRTEAFF. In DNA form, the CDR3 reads TGTGCCAGCAGTGATGCGACAGGGAGGACTGAAGCTTTCTTT.

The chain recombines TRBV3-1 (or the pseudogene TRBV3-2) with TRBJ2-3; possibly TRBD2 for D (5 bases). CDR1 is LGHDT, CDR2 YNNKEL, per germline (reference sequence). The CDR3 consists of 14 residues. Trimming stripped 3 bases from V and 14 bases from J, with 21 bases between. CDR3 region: CASSQETGGIHPYF. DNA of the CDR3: TGTGCCAGCAGCCAGGAGACCGGAGGAATCCACCCGTATTTT.

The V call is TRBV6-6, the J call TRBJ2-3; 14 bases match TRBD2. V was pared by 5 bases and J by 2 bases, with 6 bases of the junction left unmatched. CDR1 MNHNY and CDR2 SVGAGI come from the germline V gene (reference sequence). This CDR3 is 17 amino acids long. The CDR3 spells CASSPGTSGRLTDTQYF. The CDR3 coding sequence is TGTGCCAGCAGTCCCGGGACTAGCGGGAGACTCACAGATACGCAGTATTTT.

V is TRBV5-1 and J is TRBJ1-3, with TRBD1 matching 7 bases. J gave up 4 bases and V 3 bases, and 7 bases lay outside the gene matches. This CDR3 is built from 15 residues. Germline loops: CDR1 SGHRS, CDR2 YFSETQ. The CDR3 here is CASSYVGQLGNTIYF. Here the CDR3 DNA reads TGCGCCAGCAGCTACGTGGGACAGCTCGGAAACACCATATATTTT. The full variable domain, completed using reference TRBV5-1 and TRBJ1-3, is KAGVTQTPRYLIKTRGQQVTLSCSPISGHRSVSWYQQTPGQGLQFLFEYFSETQRNKGNFPGRFSGRQFSNSRSEMNVSTLELGDSALYLCASSYVGQLGNTIYFGEGSWLTVV.

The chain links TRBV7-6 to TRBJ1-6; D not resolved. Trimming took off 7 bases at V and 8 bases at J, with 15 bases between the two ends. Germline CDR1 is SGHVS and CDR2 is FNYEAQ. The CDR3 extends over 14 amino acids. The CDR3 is CASTAVGEHSPLHF. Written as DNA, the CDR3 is TGTGCCAGCACCGCCGTAGGAGAGCATTCACCCCTCCACTTT.

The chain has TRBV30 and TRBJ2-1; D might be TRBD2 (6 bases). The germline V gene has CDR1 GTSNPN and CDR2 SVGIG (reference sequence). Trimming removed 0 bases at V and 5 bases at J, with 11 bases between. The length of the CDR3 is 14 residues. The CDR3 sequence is CAWSVRRANNEQFF. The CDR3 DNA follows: TGTGCCTGGAGTGTCCGGAGGGCCAACAATGAGCAGTTCTTC.

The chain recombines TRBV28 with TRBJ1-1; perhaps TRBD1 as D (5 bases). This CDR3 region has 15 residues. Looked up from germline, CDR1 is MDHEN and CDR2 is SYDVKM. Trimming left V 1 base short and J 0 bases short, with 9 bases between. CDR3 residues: CASSLSTEMNTEAFF. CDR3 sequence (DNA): TGTGCCAGCAGTTTATCGACAGAAATGAACACTGAAGCTTTCTTT.

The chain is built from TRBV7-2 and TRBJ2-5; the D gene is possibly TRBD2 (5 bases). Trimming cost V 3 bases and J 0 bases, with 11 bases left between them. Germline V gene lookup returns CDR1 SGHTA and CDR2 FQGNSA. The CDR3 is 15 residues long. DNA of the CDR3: TGTGCCAGCAGCTTCATCAGGACTCACCAAGAGACCCAGTACTTC. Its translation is CASSFIRTHQETQYF.

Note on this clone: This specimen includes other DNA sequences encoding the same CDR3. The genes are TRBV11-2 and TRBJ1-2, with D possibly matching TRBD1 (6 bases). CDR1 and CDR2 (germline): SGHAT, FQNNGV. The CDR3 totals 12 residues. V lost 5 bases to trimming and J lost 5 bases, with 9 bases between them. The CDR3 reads CASSLTGYGYTF. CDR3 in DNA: TGTGCCAGCAGCCTAACAGGGTATGGCTACACCTTC. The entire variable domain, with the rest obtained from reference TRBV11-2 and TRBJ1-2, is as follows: EAGVAQSPRYKIIEKRQSVAFWCNPISGHATLYWYQQILGQGPKLLIQFQNNGVVDDSQLPKDRFSAERLKGVDSTLKIQPAKLEDSAVYLCASSLTGYGYTFGSGTRLTVV.